These 5 T cell receptor beta chains came from one sample sequenced in a study of blood T cell repertoires in COVID-19 (dated by TCRdb to the early 2020s). Library construction relied on the immunoSEQ multiplex PCR assay. TCRdb retrieved this table from immuneACCESS and kept in-frame rearrangements only. Not all clones are present; in checked studies, unresolved V genes account for under half, and no reason is known for the remainder. For this sample the table gives 180,000 or so clones, of which approximately 86% were detected only once. The ten largest clones add up to about 0.95% of the sample. Input material: peripheral blood. These receptors were obtained from a man between 18 and 29 years old with acute or convalescent COVID-19.

The rearrangement uses TRBV5-5 and TRBJ2-7; 11 bases are shared with TRBD1. The CDR3 length is 14 residues. Germline assignment: CDR1 SGHKS and CDR2 YYEKEE (reference sequence). V shed 2 bases, J shed 6 bases, and the junction held 4 bases outside the gene matches. The CDR3 protein is CASSFGTGGFEQYV. The CDR3 DNA reads as TGTGCCAGCAGCTTCGGGACAGGGGGGTTCGAGCAGTACGTC.

The chain has TRBV11-2 and TRBJ2-7, with a weak D call TRBD2 (7 bases). V dropped 1 base and J dropped 6 bases, with 13 bases sitting between them. Germline CDR1 reads SGHAT; CDR2 reads FQNNGV. CDR3 size: 14 residues. CDR3 in DNA: TGTGCCAGCAGCTTAGGTGGGGGGGCTATCGAGCAGTACTTC. Encoded protein: CASSLGGGAIEQYF.

The V call is TRBV12-3 or TRBV12-4, the J call TRBJ1-2; 7 bases agree with TRBD1. After removal of 4 bases from V and 7 bases from J, the junction contained 3 bases not matched to a gene. The CDR3 sequence is 12 residues long. CDR3 protein: CASSSGQLGYTF. In nucleotides, the CDR3 is TGTGCCAGCAGTTCGGGACAGCTTGGCTACACCTTC.

This chain's CDR3 is CASSEWGGAGSTDTQYF. Written as DNA, the CDR3 is TGTGCCAGCAGTGAATGGGGGGGGGCAGGTAGCACAGATACGCAGTATTTT. V usage is TRBV2 and J usage is TRBJ2-3, with D possibly being TRBD2 (7 bases). Germline-derived CDR1 and CDR2 are SNHLY and FYNNEI. There are 17 residues in the CDR3. V was shortened by 2 bases and J by 0 bases, with 15 bases between the two germline ends.

The V gene is TRBV6-5, the J gene TRBJ2-7; 7 bases match TRBD1. V was pared by 4 bases and J by 5 bases, with 8 bases of the junction left unmatched. The germline gives CDR1 MNHEY, CDR2 SVGAGI. This CDR3 is 14 amino acids long. CDR3 in DNA: TGTGCCAGCAGTTTCAAAACAGGGGTCCACGAGCAGTACTTC. Protein: CASSFKTGVHEQYF.